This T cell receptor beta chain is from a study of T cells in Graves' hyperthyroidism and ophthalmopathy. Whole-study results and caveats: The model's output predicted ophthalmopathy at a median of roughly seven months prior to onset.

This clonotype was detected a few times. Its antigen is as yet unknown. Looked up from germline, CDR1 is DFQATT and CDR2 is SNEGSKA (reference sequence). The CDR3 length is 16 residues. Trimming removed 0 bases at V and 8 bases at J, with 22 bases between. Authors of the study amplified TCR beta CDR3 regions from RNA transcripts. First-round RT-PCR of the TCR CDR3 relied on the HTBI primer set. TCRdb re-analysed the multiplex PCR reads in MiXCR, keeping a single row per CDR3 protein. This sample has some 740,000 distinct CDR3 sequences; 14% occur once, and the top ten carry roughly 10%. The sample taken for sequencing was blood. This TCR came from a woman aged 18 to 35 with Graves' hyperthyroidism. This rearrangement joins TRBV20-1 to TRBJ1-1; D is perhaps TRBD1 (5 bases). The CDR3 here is CSARDLKLGGRREAFF. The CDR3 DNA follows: TGCAGTGCTAGAGATCTCAAGCTTGGGGGAAGGAGGGAAGCTTTCTTT.